The sequence of this TCR beta chain was determined in a study of tumor and adjacent non-tumor tissue in lung cancer (dated by TCRdb to 2017 to 2018). Turning to the overall study: Of the cohort, around eleven patients had adenocarcinoma, 2 had squamous cell carcinoma and 1 had small cell lung cancer. The study compared bulk TCRbeta repertoires from lung tumor tissue and matched distant non-tumor lung tissue of approximately 14 lung cancer patients. The approximately 15 patients were aged roughly 30 to 76 years, included roughly ten men and 5 women, and had TNM stage I to III disease. Sequencing generated a total of 125,075,908 productive TCRbeta reads, averaging roughly 3.9 million reads per sample. TCRbeta CDR3 sequencing was performed on 25 to 30 paired specimens, with one tumor sample and one normal lung sample collected per patient.

Results and caveats for the whole study, not just this receptor: Neither the sequencing platform nor unique molecular identifiers are named or mentioned anywhere in the methods. Because peripheral blood was not sequenced, blood TCRbeta repertoires in the lung cancer patients of the study were not examined. In normal lung, the top 100 clones accounted for a significantly larger cumulative share of the repertoire than in tumor tissue. Only about 14 patients were in the cohort, and the authors stated that larger samples and more detailed clinical data are needed. Younger patients had significantly higher TCR diversity, and higher tumor TCR diversity was associated with shorter overall and disease-free survival. Tumor tissue showed significantly higher TCR diversity (inverse Simpson) than normal lung tissue, at roughly 390 vs 170 (P = 0.0075, Mann-Whitney U test).

This clonotype was observed a single time. Its specific antigen is unknown. The conserved phenylalanine or tryptophan normally closing the CDR3 is absent here, so this likely arose from a read error. RNA was isolated from bulk, unsorted tissue, and RNA quality was assessed with a NanoDrop ND-1000 and an Agilent 2100. All donors had newly diagnosed lung cancer, had not received prior chemotherapy, and were admitted for thoracic surgery in China between August and November 2014. The study excluded patients who had received radiotherapy or chemotherapy before or who had another cancer at the same time. Pieces of surgical tissue measuring about 1-2 cm3 were kept in RNAlater solution and stored at -80 degrees C until use. The library was generated by multiplex PCR. The reads were generated on an Illumina HiSeq 2500. Following protocols modified from ARM-PCR, the researchers constructed TCRbeta libraries through three rounds of nested PCR with primers (Table S4). Before sequencing, PCR products in the 200-500 bp range were cut out of the gel and cleaned up using the QIAquick gel extraction kit. For the original study's pipeline: Trimmomatic was used to clean the reads, FLASH was used to merge the reads into complete CDR3 sequences, and MiTCR was used to assign the reads to V(D)J germline segments. Clonal diversity was computed as the inverse Simpson's index with VDJtools. In-frame sequences lacking a premature stop codon were counted as productive reads. TCRdb took the public reads, trimmed them with fastp at Q25, ran MiXCR for clone calling and kept in-frame beta chains. Entries that share a CDR3 protein sequence are merged under the most common genes and DNA. The V and J calls and clone size are TCRdb's, not the authors'. In all, the sample holds about 200,000 distinct CDR3 sequences, and 71% of those were seen once. The biggest ten clones account for under 30% of the sample.

The germline V gene supplies CDR1 SGHAT and CDR2 FQNNGV. The CDR3 has 17 amino acids, counting both end residues. Of all the DNA, just the CDR3 is kept, 51 bases in frame from base 1. V and J lose 4 bases and 1 base, and a span of 20 bases separates them. The chain was built from TRBV11-2 and TRBJ2-7; no confident D gene assignment can be made. The receptor comes from a man aged 55 to 70 with non-small cell lung cancer. The sample was lung tumor tissue. CDR3 loop: CASSYITTPTFSYEQYI. The DNA reads as follows: TGTGCCAGCAGCTACATCACGACACCTACCTTTTCCTACGAGCAGTACATC.